This is a list of T cell receptor beta chains from one sample in a study of early T cells in non-severe SARS-CoV-2 infection. Using its own MiXCR run on the 5' RACE reads, TCRdb lists one record per CDR3 protein. This sample yields approximately 35,000 distinct CDR3 sequences, of which 5.7% are seen a single time; approximately 5% belongs to the top ten. Sample: whole blood. The receptors originated from an adult who was a healthcare worker with PCR-confirmed SARS-CoV-2 infection or an uninfected control (not recorded which). The CDR3 runs from the conserved cysteine through the conserved F or W. The D gene is left open where the match is weak. Clone size, where shown, is once, few, many, or a class for clones that have expanded.

D gene	J gene	clone size	V gene	CDR3 protein	CDR3 DNA
TRBD2	TRBJ2-2	few	TRBV6-4	CASSASGDTGELFF	TGTGCCAGCAGTGCTAGCGGAGACACCGGGGAGCTGTTTTTT
TRBD2	TRBJ2-1	many	TRBV7-6	CASSLVPLAGGPDEQFF	TGTGCCAGCAGCTTAGTGCCCTTAGCGGGAGGGCCGGATGAGCAGTTCTTC
NA	TRBJ1-1	many	TRBV20-1	CSARERVVPATEAFF	TGCAGTGCTAGAGAACGCGTTGTGCCGGCGACTGAAGCTTTCTTT
TRBD1	TRBJ1-5	many	TRBV20-1	CSARGQGRNQPQHF	TGCAGTGCTAGAGGACAGGGTCGCAATCAGCCCCAGCATTTT
NA	TRBJ1-4	many	TRBV30	CAWSRHLATNEKLFF	TGTGCCTGGAGCAGACACCTTGCAACTAATGAAAAACTGTTTTTT
NA	TRBJ2-1	many	TRBV2	CASSGPGHVGEQFF	TGTGCCAGCAGTGGACCCGGGCACGTAGGTGAGCAGTTCTTC
TRBD2	TRBJ2-1	NA	TRBV27	CASSFLGTSGGSYNEQFF	TGTGCCAGCAGTTTCCTTGGGACTAGCGGAGGATCTTACAATGAGCAGTTCTTC
NA	TRBJ1-2	NA	TRBV15	CATSSKGVPTGYTF	TGTGCCACCAGCAGCAAAGGGGTTCCTACTGGCTACACCTTC
NA	TRBJ2-5	many	TRBV10-2	CASSDTREYSRKTQYF	TGCGCCAGCAGTGACACGCGAGAGTACAGTAGGAAGACCCAGTACTTC
NA	TRBJ2-4	many	TRBV6-1	CASKYTPDQIDIQYF	TGTGCCAGCAAGTATACCCCCGATCAGATAGACATTCAGTACTTC
NA	TRBJ1-2	many	TRBV20-1	CGCRTESYGYTF	TGCGGTTGCAGGACAGAAAGCTATGGCTACACCTTC
NA	TRBJ2-3	many	TRBV20-1	CSAPMIGSDTQYF	TGCAGTGCTCCAATGATCGGGTCAGATACGCAGTATTTT
NA	TRBJ2-7	many	TRBV19	CASSMAGLEQYF	TGTGCCAGTAGCATGGCAGGTCTCGAGCAGTACTTC
NA	TRBJ2-4	many	TRBV20-1	CSSKGSNRADIQYF	TGCAGTTCGAAGGGTTCAAACAGGGCTGACATTCAGTACTTC
NA	TRBJ1-5	many	TRBV19	CASSIDRPPQHF	TGTGCCAGTAGTATAGATCGCCCGCCCCAGCATTTT
NA	TRBJ1-5	many	TRBV19	CASSIVGGLPPQHF	TGTGCCAGTAGTATAGTGGGGGGCCTACCGCCCCAGCATTTT
TRBD1	TRBJ2-3	many	TRBV5-1	CASSLGQTFTDTQYF	TGCGCCAGCAGCCTGGGACAGACCTTCACAGATACGCAGTATTTT
NA	TRBJ2-1	many	TRBV25-1	CASKGSGPGQFF	TGTGCCAGCAAGGGTTCGGGGCCCGGGCAGTTCTTC
TRBD1	TRBJ1-4	many	TRBV3-1	CASSPRTGRLFF	TGTGCCAGCAGCCCGAGGACAGGGCGACTGTTTTTT
NA	TRBJ2-2	many	TRBV28	CASSRTTRTGELFF	TGTGCCAGCAGCCGGACAACCCGCACCGGGGAGCTGTTTTTT
NA	TRBJ2-1	many	TRBV29-1	CSPPPTVLAQLYNEQFF	TGCAGCCCTCCCCCGACAGTTCTAGCCCAACTTTACAATGAGCAGTTCTTC
TRBD2	TRBJ2-3	many	TRBV7-6	CASSLGISGSPTDTQYF	TGTGCCAGCAGCTTGGGGATTAGCGGGAGCCCCACAGATACGCAGTATTTT
NA	TRBJ1-3	few	TRBV18	CASSPAEISGNTIYF	TGTGCCAGCTCACCAGCGGAGATCTCTGGAAACACCATATATTTT
TRBD1	TRBJ2-1	many	TRBV7-6	CASSSRTGNEQFF	TGTGCCAGCAGCTCCCGGACAGGGAATGAGCAGTTCTTC
NA	TRBJ1-2	NA	TRBV19	CASSMGRAGYTF	TGTGCCAGTAGTATGGGCAGGGCGGGCTACACCTTC
NA	TRBJ2-3	NA	TRBV11-2	CASSRGPLAKDTDTQYF	TGTGCCAGCAGCCGAGGGCCCCTAGCGAAGGACACAGATACGCAGTATTTT
NA	TRBJ2-3	many	TRBV10-3	CAISSSGSTDTQYF	TGTGCCATCAGTTCTTCAGGTAGCACAGATACGCAGTATTTT
TRBD1	TRBJ2-7	few	TRBV7-9	CASTPSTGFGEQYF	TGTGCCAGCACACCCTCGACAGGGTTCGGCGAGCAGTACTTC